Below, 32 T cell receptor beta chains from the same sample are listed, as sequenced in a study of control samples from healthy donors and cancer patients. This table comes from immunoSEQ multiplex PCR, and its TCRdb copy is limited to in-frame clones, with some not included. The data show tens of thousands of clones, more than 75% seen once. The sequencing sample was made of PBMCs. These TCRs come from a woman aged 55-69 years with lung cancer.

The V call is TRBV7-3, the J call TRBJ1-1; 7 nucleotides match TRBD1. Germline loops: CDR1 SGHTA, CDR2 FQGTGA. The junction had 3 bases not matched to a gene; V was cut back by 1 base and J by 1 base. The CDR3 is 15 residues long. The CDR3 loop is CASSLRAGGNTEAFF. In DNA, the CDR3 is TGTGCCAGCAGCTTAAGAGCAGGGGGGAACACTGAAGCTTTCTTT.

This sequence joins TRBV2 and TRBJ2-2, with 7 bases fitting TRBD2. The CDR3 consists of 15 residues. From germline, CDR1 is SNHLY and CDR2 FYNNEI. V lost 6 bases and J lost 3; bases outside the gene matches: 7. The CDR3 DNA reads TGTGCCAGCAGGTACGGGAGCGGGGACACCGGGGAGCTGTTTTTT. Protein product: CASRYGSGDTGELFF. Variable domain in full (rest from reference TRBV2 and TRBJ2-2): EPEVTQTPSHQVTQMGQEVILRCVPISNHLYFYWYRQILGQKVEFLVSFYNNEISEKSEIFDDQFSVERPDGSNFTLKIRSTKLEDSAMYFCASRYGSGDTGELFFGEGSRLTVL.

The chain uses TRBV9 and TRBJ2-5; D remains unclear. Per the germline V gene, CDR1 is SGDLS and CDR2 is YYNGEE. V was clipped by 0 bases and J by 5 bases, with 14 bases between them. CDR3 length equals 15 residues. The CDR3 is CASSVEGSLLETQYF. Here the CDR3 DNA reads TGTGCCAGCAGCGTAGAAGGTAGTCTGTTGGAGACCCAGTACTTC.

The chain is built from TRBV6-4 and TRBJ1-4, with TRBD1 matching 10 bases. V trimming: 6 bases; J trimming: 0 bases; junction bases outside the gene matches: 10. From germline, CDR1 is MRHNA and CDR2 SNTAGT. This CDR3 has 18 amino acids. The CDR3: CASRRDRGREATNEKLFF. CDR3 nucleotides: TGTGCCAGCAGGCGTGACAGGGGGCGGGAGGCAACTAATGAAAAACTGTTTTTT.

This chain links TRBV6-1 with TRBJ2-7; D remains ambiguous. Germline V lookup: CDR1 MNHNS, CDR2 SASEGT. The CDR3 has 15 residues. V lost 3 bases and J 3 bases, leaving 15 bases between the germline ends. In nucleotides, the CDR3 is TGTGCCAGCAGTGAGAACTTCGCAGACTTCTACGAGCAGTACTTC. It specifies CASSENFADFYEQYF.

This clone occurred once. The chain is built from TRBV30 and TRBJ1-1; D is perhaps TRBD1 (6 bases). CDR3 size: 13 residues. Germline V gene lookup returns CDR1 GTSNPN and CDR2 SVGIG (reference sequence). V lost 0 bases to trimming and J lost 4 bases, with 9 bases between them. The CDR3 DNA reads as TGTGCCTGGAGTGTTGACAGGCTCACTGAAGCTTTCTTT. Translating it yields CAWSVDRLTEAFF.

This clone appeared a single time. The chain joins TRBV7-9 to TRBJ1-1; D might be TRBD1 (6 bases). Germline V gene sequence: CDR1 SEHNR, CDR2 FQNEAQ (reference sequence). With 1 base removed from V and 6 bases from J, the gap between germline ends came to 21 bases. CDR3 length equals 17 residues. This chain's CDR3 is CASSLEGHDVSPAEAFF. The CDR3 nucleotides read TGTGCCAGCAGCTTAGAGGGACACGATGTGTCCCCAGCTGAAGCTTTCTTT.

The V call is TRBV6-6, the J call TRBJ1-5; the D is unclear. CDR1 MNHNY and CDR2 SVGAGI come from the germline V gene (reference sequence). The CDR3 loop spans 14 amino acids. V dropped 0 bases and J dropped 4 bases, with 7 bases sitting between them. The CDR3 DNA reads TGTGCCAGCAGTTACTCACAGTGGAATCAGCCCCAGCATTTT. It specifies CASSYSQWNQPQHF.

The chain joins TRBV5-1 to TRBJ1-2; 10 nucleotides line up with TRBD1. Germline CDR1 reads SGHRS; CDR2 reads YFSETQ. CDR3 length equals 15 residues. V lost 4 bases and J lost 7; bases outside the gene matches: 10. CDR3 coding DNA: TGCGCCAGCAGCCTCTCGACAGGGGGCGCGAGTGGCTACACCTTC. Translated: CASSLSTGGASGYTF.

In its sample, this clone was seen a few times. The chain links TRBV6-5 to TRBJ2-3, with D possibly being TRBD1 (6 bases). Germline V CDR1 and CDR2: MNHEY, SVGAGI. V lost 6 bases to trimming and J lost 4 bases, with 17 bases between them. This CDR3 is built from 15 residues. CDR3 nucleotides: TGTGCCAGCAGCCCAAGTATGGGGGCCCCAGATACGCAGTATTTT. It yields the protein CASSPSMGAPDTQYF.

This clone came up once. The chain recombines TRBV7-3 with TRBJ2-2; D tentatively fits TRBD1 or TRBD2 (5 bases each). Trimming pared 11 bases from V and 15 bases from J, leaving 19 bases between. This CDR3 contains 11 residues. CDR1 and CDR2 from the germline V gene are SGHTA and FQGTGA. CDR3 bases: TGTGCCTTTAGGGGTGAGTGGGGGTTGTTTTTT. It translates to CAFRGEWGLFF.

The chain links TRBV5-1 to TRBJ2-1; D gene ambiguous. Deletions cut 2 bases from V and 5 bases from J, with 8 bases between. The CDR3 is 13 amino acids. Germline V gene data show CDR1 as SGHRS and CDR2 as YFSETQ. The CDR3 DNA sequence: TGCGCCAGCAGCTTAAACAGCAACAATGAGCAGTTCTTC. It encodes CASSLNSNNEQFF.

Here the CDR3 reads CASSPWGGIGNEQFF. CDR3 nucleotides: TGCGCCAGCAGCCCCTGGGGGGGGATAGGGAATGAGCAGTTCTTC. This chain links TRBV5-1 with TRBJ2-1; 7 nucleotides match TRBD2. V lost 4 bases to trimming and J lost 7 bases; unmatched junction nucleotides: 11. In germline, CDR1 is SGHRS, CDR2 YFSETQ. CDR3 length equals 15 residues.

The chain couples TRBV5-1 to TRBJ1-1; 8 bases fit TRBD1. This CDR3 is 13 amino acids long. Germline V gene sequence: CDR1 SGHRS, CDR2 YFSETQ. V shed 4 bases, J shed 4 bases, and the junction held 3 bases outside the gene matches. For the CDR3, the DNA is TGCGCCAGCAGCGGTACAGGGGGCACTGAAGCTTTCTTT. Amino acid sequence: CASSGTGGTEAFF.

CDR3 amino acids: CASSPGQNQPQHF. The CDR3 bases are TGTGCCAGCTCACCGGGACAAAATCAGCCCCAGCATTTT. The chain combines TRBV18 with TRBJ1-5, with D tentatively TRBD1 (6 bases). The CDR3 extends over 13 amino acids. Germline lookup yields CDR1 KGHSH and CDR2 LQKENI. V gave up 3 bases and J gave up 4 bases, with 7 bases separating them.

CDR3 sequence reads: CSVDPENTGELFF. The CDR3 nucleotides are TGCAGCGTTGACCCAGAGAACACCGGGGAGCTGTTTTTT. This sequence joins TRBV29-1 and TRBJ2-2; D not certain. The length of the CDR3 is 13 residues. CDR1 SQVTM and CDR2 ANQGSEA come from the germline V gene. V lost 3 bases and J lost 1, with 6 bases in between.

The chain links TRBV6-1 to TRBJ2-3, with 12 bases matching TRBD2. CDR3 size: 16 residues. Germline values: CDR1 MNHNS, CDR2 SASEGT. V lost 1 base, J lost 6 bases, and 5 bases stayed unmatched. The CDR3 DNA follows: TGTGCCAGCAGTGAAGTTCCGGGACTAGCGGGTGATACGCAGTATTTT. The encoded protein is CASSEVPGLAGDTQYF.

This chain connects TRBV24-1 to TRBJ2-4; 7 nucleotides line up with TRBD1. The V gene's germline CDR1 is KGHDR and CDR2 SFDVKD. This CDR3 spans 16 amino acids. V shed 4 bases, J shed 4 bases, and the junction held 9 bases outside the gene matches. CDR3 DNA: TGTGCCACCAGTGACGGACAGGCCGGGCGGAAAAACATTCAGTACTTC. Amino acids: CATSDGQAGRKNIQYF.

This clone is classed as medium-sized (0.01 to 0.1%). The V and J genes are TRBV29-1 and TRBJ1-1; weak D call: TRBD1 (6 bases). V gave up 5 bases and J gave up 0 bases, with 13 bases separating them. Germline V CDR1 and CDR2: SQVTM, ANQGSEA. The CDR3 has 14 amino acids. The DNA of the CDR3 is TGCAGCGTTCCCCCGGGGGGCGTGAACACTGAAGCTTTCTTT. This codes for CSVPPGGVNTEAFF.

The rearrangement links TRBV19 to TRBJ2-5; 9 bases are a match to TRBD1. After removal of 5 bases from V and 2 bases from J, the junction contained 9 bases not matched to a gene. The germline V gene has CDR1 LNHDA and CDR2 SQIVND (reference sequence). The CDR3 has 16 amino acids. The CDR3 sequence is CASSLRTGARQETQYF. The DNA for the CDR3 is TGTGCCAGTAGTCTCCGGACAGGGGCGAGGCAAGAGACCCAGTACTTC.

The chain joins TRBV28 to TRBJ2-5; D may be TRBD2 (6 bases). This CDR3 has 14 amino acids. Germline V lookup: CDR1 MDHEN, CDR2 SYDVKM. V lost 3 bases, J lost 4 bases, and 12 bases lay in between. The CDR3 sequence: CASSLTSVPETQYF. CDR3 nucleotides: TGTGCCAGCAGTTTGACTAGTGTCCCAGAGACCCAGTACTTC.

This sequence joins TRBV11-2 and TRBJ1-3; no firm D call. The V and J ends lost 5 bases and 3 bases respectively, with 8 bases between them. This CDR3 comprises 13 residues. Germline lookup yields CDR1 SGHAT and CDR2 FQNNGV. The CDR3 nucleotides are TGTGCCAGCAGCCCGGGCCATGGAAACACCATATATTTT. Translated: CASSPGHGNTIYF.

J is TRBJ2-2 and V is TRBV6-5; no clear D. The CDR3 is 14 residues long. Germline V CDR1 and CDR2: MNHEY, SVGAGI. The V end was cut by 8 bases, the J end by 0 bases, with 10 bases between. This CDR3 is CASGRAANTGELFF. The CDR3 DNA reads as TGTGCCAGCGGACGGGCCGCGAACACCGGGGAGCTGTTTTTT.

The rearrangement links TRBV25-1 to TRBJ1-1, with no clear D. V lost 4 bases and J 1 base, leaving 7 bases between the germline ends. Germline V gene lookup returns CDR1 MGHDK and CDR2 SYGVNS. The CDR3 contains 13 residues. CDR3 residues: CASSGPENTEAFF. DNA of the CDR3: TGTGCCAGCAGTGGCCCCGAGAACACTGAAGCTTTCTTT. Full variable domain (remainder filled in from reference TRBV25-1 and TRBJ1-1): EADIYQTPRYLVIGTGKKITLECSQTMGHDKMYWYQQDPGMELHLIHYSYGVNSTEKGDLSSESTVSRIRTEHFPLTLESARPSHTSQYLCASSGPENTEAFFGQGTRLTVV.

The chain recombines TRBV28 with TRBJ1-1; 8 nucleotides align to TRBD1. The ends lost 4 bases at V and 2 bases at J; junction bases unmatched: 6. CDR3 length: 15 amino acids. Germline V lookup: CDR1 MDHEN, CDR2 SYDVKM. Written as DNA, the CDR3 is TGTGCCAGCAGTTCTCGCCAGGGGGCAAACACTGAAGCTTTCTTT. This sequence encodes CASSSRQGANTEAFF.

V and J are TRBV28 and TRBJ1-1, with TRBD1 as a possible D gene (6 bases). Germline CDR1 is MDHEN and CDR2 is SYDVKM. CDR3 length equals 13 residues. Trimming stripped 5 bases from V and 2 bases from J, with 9 bases between. The CDR3 loop is CASSRGGNTEAFF. CDR3 nucleotides: TGTGCCAGCAGTAGGGGGGGAAACACTGAAGCTTTCTTT. Together with reference TRBV28 and TRBJ1-1, the CDR3 gives the full variable domain: DVKVTQSSRYLVKRTGEKVFLECVQDMDHENMFWYRQDPGLGLRLIYFSYDVKMKEKGDIPEGYSVSREKKERFSLILESASTNQTSMYLCASSRGGNTEAFFGQGTRLTVV.

This clone has just a few counts. The chain has TRBV6-4 and TRBJ1-6; weak D call: TRBD1 (5 bases). The germline V gene encodes CDR1 MRHNA and CDR2 SNTAGT. Trimming took off 3 bases at V and 7 bases at J, with 10 bases between the two ends. This CDR3 spans 14 amino acids. This chain's CDR3 is CASSEGLFNSPLHF. Written as DNA, the CDR3 is TGTGCCAGCAGTGAGGGACTCTTCAATTCACCCCTCCACTTT.

This chain joins TRBV29-1 and TRBJ2-3; D remains ambiguous. V lost 1 base and J 6 bases, leaving 11 bases between the germline ends. CDR3 size: 13 residues. Germline V gene data show CDR1 as SQVTM and CDR2 as ANQGSEA. The CDR3 DNA reads TGCAGCGTTGAAGGTGGGTCGAGCGATACGCAGTATTTT. It encodes CSVEGGSSDTQYF.

This chain uses TRBV28 with TRBJ1-1, with TRBD1 identical over 9 bases. V lost 6 bases and J lost 5; bases outside the gene matches: 10. Germline CDR1 MDHEN, CDR2 SYDVKM. The CDR3 is 15 amino acids. The DNA for the CDR3 is TGTGCCAGCAGACGAACAGGGGGCGGTGGGACTGAAGCTTTCTTT. Translating it yields CASRRTGGGGTEAFF.

This rearrangement joins TRBV5-1 to TRBJ2-7; unclear D gene. The V end was cut by 2 bases, the J end by 3 bases, with 27 bases between. The CDR3 extends over 19 amino acids. The germline gives CDR1 SGHRS, CDR2 YFSETQ. CDR3 protein: CASSFCATSRITNDYEQYF. Here the CDR3 DNA reads TGCGCCAGCAGCTTTTGTGCGACTTCGAGGATAACAAATGACTACGAGCAGTACTTC.

The table lists this clone with a few counts. The chain couples TRBV25-1 to TRBJ2-5; no firm D call. This CDR3 is built from 15 residues. V was clipped by 2 bases and J by 9 bases, with 19 bases between them. CDR1 is MGHDK, CDR2 SYGVNS, per germline. DNA of the CDR3: TGTGCCAGCAGTGAAACGGCCCGCCGGCGGTTGGCCCAGTACTTC. Its protein is CASSETARRRLAQYF.

V is TRBV19 and J is TRBJ2-3, with D uncertain. Germline-derived CDR1 and CDR2 are LNHDA and SQIVND (reference sequence). Between the trimmed V and J ends, which lost 6 bases and 0 bases, there was a span of 10 bases. The length of the CDR3 is 14 residues. The CDR3 coding sequence is TGTGCCAGTAGCACGTCCCCTAGCACAGATACGCAGTATTTT. It codes for CASSTSPSTDTQYF.